This TCR beta chain comes out of a study of cytomegalovirus exposure and HLA in healthy donors. The study, taken as a whole, reports: TCR association rates varied by HLA locus in a later analysis, with DRB1 highest and HLA-C lowest. Researchers reported that a few CMV-associated chains were confirmed in vitro as CMV antigen-specific. Most TCR sequences showed up rarely, but some public TCRs showed up in many donors. In a later analysis, at a false discovery rate of 0.05, roughly 17,000 TCR beta sequences matched HLA alleles.

PCR amplification relied on 60 Vbeta primers (plus 13 Jbeta primers). Sequenced by immunoSEQ multiplex PCR; TCRdb stores in-frame clones only, minus some. The repertoire includes about 120,000 clones, roughly 82% of them detected once, and just under 3% sits in the top ten. About this clone: Its matching antigen is unknown.

This TCR derives from a woman between 40 and 55 years old in good health and CMV-seropositive. Sequencing was carried out using PBMCs.

The DNA for the CDR3 is TGTGCCAGCAGCTCGACGAGCGGGGGCTCCTACAATGAGCAGTTCTTC. It encodes CASSSTSGGSYNEQFF. The V and J genes are TRBV7-9 and TRBJ2-1; 8 bases line up with TRBD2. This CDR3 comprises 16 residues. The germline V gene has CDR1 SEHNR and CDR2 FQNEAQ (reference sequence). Losses at the gene ends were 4 bases for V and 0 bases for J; bases not matched to a gene: 5.